This TCR beta chain originates from a study of T cell repertoires in cytomegalovirus infection. Across the whole study: Matching HLA type, along with CMV infection, was indicated by public TCR beta signatures.

TCRdb recomputed calls from the reads with MiXCR, one row per CDR3 protein. Here the sample spans nearly 450,000 distinct CDR3 sequences, roughly 31% being singletons. This clonotype has a count of ten or more. As yet, its antigen is unknown. The ends lost 1 base at V and 14 bases at J; junction bases unmatched: 13. CDR3 length: 15 residues. CDR1 and CDR2 from the germline V gene are SGHTA and FQGNSA. The study's findings and limits: Identification of carriers of CMV plus the relevant HLA was performed using cumulative public TCR beta family frequency. There were HLA-C-restricted CMV-specific TCR beta clonotypes dominating the ex vivo response.

The source material was PBMCs. The receptor was isolated from a human donor in good health (CMV status not recorded). Some clones in this sample may be carry-over from other donors' samples. This chain uses TRBV7-2 with TRBJ1-4, with 7 bases matching TRBD1. The CDR3 spells CASSLVTGTPGQLFF. As DNA, the CDR3 is TGTGCCAGCAGCTTAGTGACAGGGACACCGGGGCAGCTGTTTTTT.